This T cell receptor (beta chain) was sequenced during a study of shared clonotypes between healthy human individuals (dated by TCRdb to 2020 to 2021). Looking at the study overall: The cohort included three men and two women between 18 and 49 years of age. The study deeply sequenced blood TCR repertoires of five healthy adults to estimate repertoire size and the extent of clonotype sharing between individuals. Libraries were prepared and TCR repertoires were sequenced by different laboratories using diverse techniques, in order to increase sequencing depth and limit assay-specific biases. For each donor, three plates each were used for CD4 naive and CD4 memory, two plates were used for CD8 naive, and one plate was used for CD8 memory. Each donor's leukapheresis produced roughly between about 0.8 and 8.9 billion PBMCs. General conclusions and limits of the study: Pairwise subsampling indicated that sequencing depth was expected to affect the degree of clonotype sharing among donors. Around 5% of naive CD4, 3.5% of naive CD8, roughly 2.4% of memory CD4, and 0.35% to 0.4% of memory CD8 clonotypes were shared across a few donors. Incomplete sequencing was indicated by rarefaction of sorted-subset datasets, despite the large sequencing depth. Naive subsets generally had larger estimated clonotype richness than memory subsets. Sampling was limited to blood, and TCR repertoires in tissue likely differ from TCR repertoires in blood. Higher generation probabilities were observed for clonotypes shared by all four sorted-subset donors than for non-shared clonotypes. The genetic and exposure-history diversity represented was limited by the small number of donors.

TCR CDR3 regions were amplified from genomic DNA by multiplex PCR using the deep immunoSEQ assay. Genomic DNA extracted from each cell subset was distributed evenly over all wells of several immunoSEQ 96-well plates, and each plate served as one replicate. For sorted subsets, roughly 200 ng of genomic DNA, equivalent to 25,000 to 30,000 T cell genomes, went into each replicate PCR. The purified libraries were quantified using a Qubit 3.0 fluorometer, sized with a Bioanalyzer 2100, and then quantified again using the KAPA Library Quantification kit. Every immunoSEQ 96-well plate was sequenced on a dedicated single-read 150-cycle Illumina NextSeq 550 flow cell. The source study handled its data this way. The immunoSEQ output contained only junctional sequences without quality scores, so filtering could not match that applied to full-length reads. Sequences were annotated with PyIR, a Python wrapper for IgBLAST v1.9, and V/J genes and CDR3 were assigned using IMGT germline references. Any read was removed if the V/J assignment was weak (E-value above 1e-6), the CDR3 was missing, or the read contained stop codons, out-of-frame junctions, or ambiguous translated residues. V3J clonotypes were defined as sequences sharing an identical inferred V gene, J gene, and CDR3 amino acid sequence. Percentage overlap between repertoires was computed as shared unique clonotypes divided by the size of the smaller repertoire. Repertoire richness was assessed with RTK rarefaction, the Chao1 estimator, and Recon v2.1 estimates of unobserved clonotypes. For all TCRbeta clonotypes obtained by the gDNA method from a handful of donors, generation probabilities were computed with OLGA. The table comes from immuneACCESS by way of TCRdb, which keeps in-frame sequences with V and J called. Part of the clones is missing from these tables; in studies checked, under half for an unresolved V gene and the rest for unknown reasons. V, J and clone size were drawn from that table, and D and trimming were deduced from the DNA. The sample has approximately 720,000 clones on record, roughly 70% of them singletons. The ten largest clonotypes hold about 2% of the sample.

The trim is 4 bases for V and 2 bases for J, with a gap of 11 bases between the germline ends. According to the germline V gene, CDR1 reads SNHLY and CDR2 reads FYNNEI. The CDR3 numbers 14 residues from cysteine through phenylalanine. CDR3 DNA is the only sequence kept; it has 42 bases, read in frame from the first base. Comments on this clone: Its recognized antigen is unknown. The record has no base qualities; no much larger clone is one base away.

The donors were healthy, HIV-negative adults with no recently reported acute infections or vaccinations. Every donor was a Caucasian adult residing in Nashville, Tennessee, USA. CD4+ T cells were enriched by magnetic negative selection; naive cells were then positively selected on CD45RA, and the negative fraction formed the memory subset. After blood collection by leukapheresis, PBMCs were isolated using Ficoll-Histopaque density gradient centrifugation and then cryopreserved in the vapor phase of liquid nitrogen. Analytical flow cytometry was used to check the purity and quantity of every magnetically sorted T cell population. Each sorted fraction had its genomic DNA isolated and then quantified by UV absorbance on a Nanodrop 2000c.

The sequenced sample consisted of memory CD4+ T cells sorted from blood. The cell subset or site label, as the study defines it: CD45RA-negative fraction. The sequence is built from TRBV2 and TRBJ2-5; possibly the D gene is TRBD1, per 5 matching bases. The receptor was derived from a woman aged 30 to 39 in good health. In nucleotide form, the sequence is TGTGCCAGCAGTGGACAGACGAAACAAGAGACCCAGTACTTC. Translated, it reads CASSGQTKQETQYF.